Listed here are 2 T cell receptor beta chains from one sample, sequenced in a study of cytomegalovirus exposure and HLA in healthy donors. The PCR was carried out with 60 Vbeta primers and 13 Jbeta primers. The repertoire was sequenced with immunoSEQ multiplex PCR; TCRdb's copy has only in-frame clones and lacks some. Here the sample spans about 130,000 clones, around 78% being singletons. Sequenced input: PBMCs. Receptors originate from a man aged 55 to 70 in good health and CMV-seropositive.

This clone was found a few times. The chain joins TRBV2 to TRBJ2-3; 7 nucleotides align to TRBD1. Germline CDR1 SNHLY, CDR2 FYNNEI. V trimming: 7 bases; J trimming: 2 bases; junction bases outside the gene matches: 15. The CDR3 loop spans 17 amino acids. CDR3 DNA sequence: TGTGCCAGCAAGGCAACCGGGACAGCCATACCCACAGATACGCAGTATTTT. Translation gives CASKATGTAIPTDTQYF.

The chain has TRBV4-1 and TRBJ1-1, with D hard to call. The CDR3 contains 13 residues. The germline V gene encodes CDR1 MGHRA and CDR2 YSYEKL. Trimming left V 2 bases short and J 5 bases short, with 9 bases between. The CDR3 DNA reads TGCGCCAGCAGCCAACCCGGGAGGACTGAAGCTTTCTTT. Translating gives CASSQPGRTEAFF.